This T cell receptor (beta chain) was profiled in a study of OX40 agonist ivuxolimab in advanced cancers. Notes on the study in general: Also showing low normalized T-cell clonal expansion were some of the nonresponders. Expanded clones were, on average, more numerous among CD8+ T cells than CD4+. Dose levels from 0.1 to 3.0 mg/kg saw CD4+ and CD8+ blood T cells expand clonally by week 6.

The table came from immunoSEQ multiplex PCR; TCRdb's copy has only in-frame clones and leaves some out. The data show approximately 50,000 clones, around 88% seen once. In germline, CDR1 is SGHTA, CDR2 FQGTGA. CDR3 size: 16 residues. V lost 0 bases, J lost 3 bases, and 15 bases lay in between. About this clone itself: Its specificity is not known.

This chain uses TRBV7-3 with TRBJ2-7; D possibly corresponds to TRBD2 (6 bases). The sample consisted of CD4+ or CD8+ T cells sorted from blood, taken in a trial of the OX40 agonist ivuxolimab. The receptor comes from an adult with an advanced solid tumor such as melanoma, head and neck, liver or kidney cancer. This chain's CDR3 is CASSLTGTLGNYEQYF. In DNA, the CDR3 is TGTGCCAGCAGCTTAACCGGGACTTTGGGAAACTACGAGCAGTACTTC. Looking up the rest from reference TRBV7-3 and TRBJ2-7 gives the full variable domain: GAGVSQTPSNKVTEKGKYVELRCDPISGHTALYWYRQSLGQGPEFLIYFQGTGAADDSGLPNDRFFAVRPEGSVSTLKIQRTERGDSAVYLCASSLTGTLGNYEQYFGPGTRLTVT.